The next 32 T cell receptor beta chains were all read from a single sample in a study of blood T cells in healthy people across ages. A sample-barcoded 5' primer and a J-beta primer mix were used in a second PCR of about 7 to 11 cycles. Via MiXCR, TCRdb re-called the 5' RACE reads, giving one row per CDR3 protein. The data show roughly 1,700,000 distinct CDR3 sequences, roughly 28% seen once. The sequenced material came from blood. The receptor set was obtained from a woman between 25 and 40 years old in good health.

As for this clonotype: A much larger clone differs from this one at a single base, so this may be a read error. This chain uses TRBV15 with TRBJ2-3, with D hard to call. CDR1 is LNHNV, CDR2 YYDKDF, per germline (reference sequence). V was shortened by 3 bases and J by 11 bases, with 12 bases between the two germline ends. The CDR3 consists of 12 residues. The CDR3 region has the DNA TGTGCCACCAGCAGTAGCCCCCATATGCAGTATTTT. It codes for CATSSSPHMQYF.

This clonotype appeared many times. The rearrangement joins TRBV6-5 to TRBJ2-6; TRBD2 is a possible D gene (5 bases). Germline-derived CDR1 and CDR2 are MNHEY and SVGAGI. The V end was cut by 0 bases, the J end by 0 bases, with 18 bases between. The CDR3 totals 20 residues. In nucleotides, the CDR3 is TGTGCCAGCAGTTACTCCCCGGCAGGCCCTCGGGGCTCTGGGGCCAACGTCCTGACTTTC. Translating it yields CASSYSPAGPRGSGANVLTF.

Concerning this clonotype: Since a much larger clone is just one base distant, this may be a read error. This chain connects TRBV9 to TRBJ2-1; TRBD2 is a possible D gene (5 bases). Per germline, CDR1 SGDLS and CDR2 YYNGEE. The CDR3 has 16 residues. CDR3 bases: TGTGCCAGCAGCGTAGAAGGAAGCGGCTCCTACAATAAGCAGTTCTTC. This gives the protein CASSVEGSGSYNKQFF.

This clonotype was observed a handful of times. The chain carries TRBV15 and TRBJ1-6; D is unresolved. V lost 0 bases and J lost 10, with 4 bases in between. The CDR3 runs to 12 residues. Looked up from germline, CDR1 is LNHNV and CDR2 is YYDKDF (reference sequence). The CDR3 region has the DNA TGTGCCACCAGCAGAGATGGATCACCCCTCCACTTT. Translating it yields CATSRDGSPLHF.

The genes are TRBV15 and TRBJ2-4; the match to TRBD1 covers 10 bases. The length of the CDR3 is 16 residues. Germline CDR1 reads LNHNV; CDR2 reads YYDKDF (reference sequence). V lost 5 bases, J lost 13 bases, and 17 bases stayed unmatched. CDR3 in DNA: TGTGCCACCAGCCGGAAGAGGGACAGGGGACGCAATGAGCAGTACTTC. Amino acid sequence: CATSRKRDRGRNEQYF.

The CDR3 coding sequence is TGTGCCAGCAGCCCCAAGGCTCCTAGCACAGATACGCAGTATTTT. Its translation: CASSPKAPSTDTQYF. This chain uses TRBV11-2 with TRBJ2-3; D ambiguous. The germline V gene has CDR1 SGHAT and CDR2 FQNNGV. Between the trimmed V and J ends, which lost 5 bases and 0 bases, there was a span of 12 bases. This CDR3 comprises 15 residues.

The J gene is TRBJ2-3, the V gene TRBV24-1; 8 bases are shared with TRBD2. Per the germline V gene, CDR1 is KGHDR and CDR2 is SFDVKD. CDR3 length: 13 residues. The V and J ends lost 9 bases and 0 bases, in that order; junction bases with no gene match: 1. The CDR3 DNA reads TGTGCCACCGCTAGCGGGAGCACAGATACGCAGTATTTT. Amino acids: CATASGSTDTQYF.

The sample holds a few counts of this clonotype. The chain joins TRBV12-3 or TRBV12-4 to TRBJ1-1, with a weak D call TRBD1 (5 bases). V gave up 6 bases and J gave up 3 bases, with 14 bases separating them. The CDR3 runs 14 residues. The CDR3 bases are TGTGCCAGCAGGTTGGGCAGGGAAGACACTGAAGCTTTCTTT. It translates to CASRLGREDTEAFF.

This clonotype was recorded many times. The genes are TRBV6-2 or TRBV6-3 and TRBJ1-5, with unresolved D. Germline loops: CDR1 MNHEY, CDR2 SVGEGT. The ends were cut back, 6 bases at V and 0 bases at J, with 3 bases in the middle. This CDR3 has 12 amino acids. The CDR3 spells CASRDSNQPQHF. In DNA form, the CDR3 reads TGTGCCAGCAGGGATAGCAATCAGCCCCAGCATTTT.

This clonotype was recorded a few times. The chain links TRBV29-1 to TRBJ2-1, with TRBD2 matching over 11 bases. The trim removed 8 bases at V and 5 bases at J, leaving 8 bases unmatched. The germline V gene encodes CDR1 SQVTM and CDR2 ANQGSEA. The CDR3 spans 14 residues. CDR3 sequence reads: CSISGTSGDNEQFF. CDR3 DNA sequence: TGCAGCATTTCCGGGACTAGCGGCGACAATGAGCAGTTCTTC.

This clonotype occurred a few times. This sequence joins TRBV10-1 and TRBJ1-2; D not resolved. In germline, CDR1 is WNHNN, CDR2 SYGVQD (reference sequence). With 8 bases removed from V and 3 bases from J, the gap between germline ends came to 10 bases. The CDR3 sequence is 12 residues long. CDR3 bases: TGCGCCAGCCCGGCTGGGTACTATGGCTACACCTTC. As protein: CASPAGYYGYTF.

The chain carries TRBV29-1 and TRBJ2-7; D not resolved. Trimming stripped 7 bases from V and 0 bases from J, with 16 bases between. Germline V lookup: CDR1 SQVTM, CDR2 ANQGSEA. The CDR3 consists of 14 residues. In nucleotides, the CDR3 is TGCAGCGCATACTTGAGTTCCAACTCCTACGAGCAGTACTTC. Its protein product is CSAYLSSNSYEQYF.

On this clonotype: One end of the junction does not line up with germline, which may come from a read error. The genes are TRBV20-1 and TRBJ1-4; D is unresolved. The CDR3 covers 13 residues. Germline V gene sequence: CDR1 DFQATT, CDR2 SNEGSKA (reference sequence). The CDR3: CSARVYGSEELFF. DNA for the CDR3: TGCAGTGCTAGAGTTTATGGAAGTGAAGAACTGTTTTTT.

The genes are TRBV20-1 and TRBJ2-3; D is perhaps TRBD2 (6 bases). Trimming removed 3 bases from V and 0 bases from J, with 13 bases in between. Looked up from germline, CDR1 is DFQATT and CDR2 is SNEGSKA (reference sequence). This CDR3 region has 15 residues. The chain's CDR3 is CSASLGGASTDTQYF. CDR3 sequence (DNA): TGCAGTGCTAGTCTCGGCGGGGCTAGCACAGATACGCAGTATTTT.

This clonotype was detected only a few times. V usage is TRBV5-1 and J usage is TRBJ2-3; D uncertain. The CDR3 is 15 amino acids. Germline V gene data show CDR1 as SGHRS and CDR2 as YFSETQ. V gave up 0 bases and J gave up 4 bases, with 12 bases separating them. CDR3 region: CASSLVGLDADTQYF. Written as DNA, the CDR3 is TGCGCCAGCAGCTTGGTTGGTTTGGACGCAGATACGCAGTATTTT.

The chain employs TRBV2 and TRBJ2-1; 7 nucleotides match TRBD1. The CDR3 loop spans 15 amino acids. Per germline, CDR1 SNHLY and CDR2 FYNNEI. The V segment lost 1 base and the J segment 2 bases; nucleotides outside the gene matches: 2. The CDR3 coding sequence is TGTGCCAGCAGTGAAGACAGGGGAACCTACAATGAGCAGTTCTTC. The encoded protein is CASSEDRGTYNEQFF.

Concerning this clonotype: Being one base from a much bigger clone, this may be a read error. The genes are TRBV20-1 and TRBJ2-7; D is ambiguous. This CDR3 region has 16 residues. Germline V gives CDR1 DFQATT, CDR2 SNEGSKA (reference sequence). The chain's CDR3 is CNANRPASHSGYEQYF. The DNA of the CDR3 is TGCAATGCCAATCGGCCTGCCTCCCATTCTGGTTACGAGCAGTACTTC.

V usage is TRBV24-1 and J usage is TRBJ2-2, with TRBD1 identical over 10 bases. V dropped 7 bases and J dropped 3; count of bases not matched to a gene: 1. Germline-derived CDR1 and CDR2 are KGHDR and SFDVKD. The CDR3 has 14 residues. CDR3 nucleotides: TGTGCCACCAGAGGACAGGGGGACACCGGGGAGCTGTTTTTT. Translated, it gives CATRGQGDTGELFF.

The V gene is TRBV7-9, the J gene TRBJ2-1; 8 nucleotides agree with TRBD2. V trimming: 5 bases; J trimming: 4 bases; junction bases outside the gene matches: 7. This CDR3 is built from 15 residues. Germline V gene data show CDR1 as SEHNR and CDR2 as FQNEAQ (reference sequence). The CDR3 loop reads CASSHRGGGYNEQFF. CDR3 DNA: TGTGCCAGCAGCCACCGGGGGGGAGGATACAATGAGCAGTTCTTC. The full variable domain, its missing parts supplied by reference TRBV7-9 and TRBJ2-1, is DTGVSQNPRHKITKRGQNVTFRCDPISEHNRLYWYRQTLGQGPEFLTYFQNEAQLEKSRLLSDRFSAERPKGSFSTLEIQRTEQGDSAMYLCASSHRGGGYNEQFFGPGTRLTVL.

The chain joins TRBV5-6 to TRBJ2-1, with 12 bases matching TRBD1. The CDR3 is 15 amino acids. V lost 4 bases to trimming and J lost 7 bases; unmatched junction nucleotides: 6. Germline V gene data show CDR1 as SGHDT and CDR2 as YYEEEE. The CDR3 sequence is CASSMGQGAGNEQFF. In nucleotides, the CDR3 is TGTGCCAGCAGCATGGGACAGGGGGCGGGTAATGAGCAGTTCTTC.

This clonotype has just a few counts. The genes are TRBV6-6 and TRBJ2-7; D ambiguous. Germline V gene sequence: CDR1 MNHNY, CDR2 SVGAGI (reference sequence). The CDR3 length is 12 residues. V lost 5 bases and J lost 6, with 11 bases in between. The CDR3 sequence: CASSQRSREQYF. CDR3 bases: TGTGCCAGCAGTCAAAGAAGCCGCGAGCAGTACTTC.

The rearrangement links TRBV7-2 to TRBJ2-5, with 11 positions matching TRBD2. The CDR3 totals 18 residues. After removal of 0 bases from V and 2 bases from J, the junction contained 8 bases not matched to a gene. Germline V lookup: CDR1 SGHTA, CDR2 FQGNSA. CDR3 in amino acids: CASSLAQMASGRQETQYF. DNA of the CDR3: TGTGCCAGCAGCTTAGCGCAAATGGCTAGCGGGAGGCAAGAGACCCAGTACTTC.

Only a few counts were recorded for this clonotype. The J gene is TRBJ2-4, the V gene TRBV27, with TRBD1 identical over 8 bases. This CDR3 is 13 amino acids long. Trimming removed 10 bases from V and 7 bases from J; junction bases left unmatched: 9. Germline assignment: CDR1 MNHEY and CDR2 SMNVEV (reference sequence). The CDR3 DNA reads TGTGCCACTGGACAGGGTCCCCGTAACATTCAGTACTTC. Translated, it gives CATGQGPRNIQYF.

Worth noting for this clonotype: Given a much more abundant clone one base away, this may be a read error. This chain joins TRBV9 and TRBJ2-1, with 10 bases fitting TRBD2. In germline, CDR1 is SGDLS, CDR2 YYNGEE. This CDR3 spans 17 amino acids. The chain's CDR3 is CASGAGGDPTGGYEQLF. In DNA, the CDR3 is TGTGCCAGCGGAGCGGGAGGGGACCCTACGGGGGGGTATGAGCAGTTATTC.

V usage is TRBV9 and J usage is TRBJ2-1; the D is unclear. This CDR3 has 13 residues. Germline CDR1 and CDR2: SGDLS and YYNGEE. Trimming cost V 0 bases and J 7 bases, with 8 bases left between them. CDR3 in amino acids: CASSVATRNEQFF. The CDR3 DNA is TGTGCCAGCAGCGTAGCTACGCGGAATGAGCAGTTCTTC.

The chain recombines TRBV20-1 with TRBJ2-2; D gene uncertain. V was cut by 5 bases and J by 0 bases, with 16 bases left in between. Germline loops: CDR1 DFQATT, CDR2 SNEGSKA (reference sequence). There are 16 residues in the CDR3. The CDR3 coding sequence is TGCAGTGCTCCTGACCCGGACCGGCCGAACACCGGGGAGCTGTTTTTT. This translates into CSAPDPDRPNTGELFF.

About this clonotype itself: One base away lies a much larger clone, so this may be a sequencing read error. The V call is TRBV20-1, the J call TRBJ2-7, with D possibly TRBD2 on 6 matching bases. Per germline, CDR1 DFQATT and CDR2 SNEGSKA (reference sequence). V was trimmed by 8 bases and J by 7 bases, leaving 21 bases between them. The CDR3 is made up of 13 amino acids. This CDR3 is CSSQRRGFDEQYF. CDR3 nucleotides: TGCAGTTCTCAGCGGAGGGGATTCGATGAGCAGTACTTC.

This clonotype is a singleton in its sample. Given a much more abundant clone one base away, this may be a read error. The J gene is TRBJ2-3, the V gene TRBV29-1; D perhaps matches TRBD2 (6 bases). V was trimmed by 7 bases and J by 0 bases, leaving 8 bases between them. Germline-derived CDR1 and CDR2 are SQVTM and ANQGSEA. The CDR3 totals 12 residues. Written as DNA, the CDR3 is TGCAGCGGGAGGGGCAGCACAGATACGCAGTATTTT. This translates into CSGRGSTDTQYF.

As concerns this clonotype: The junction departs from germline at one end; a sequencing error may be responsible. CDR3 nucleotides: TGTGTCAGCTCACCGACAGAGGCCTACGAGCAGTACTTC. It is translated as CVSSPTEAYEQYF. V and J are TRBV18 and TRBJ2-7; weak D call: TRBD1 (5 bases). Germline V gene lookup returns CDR1 KGHSH and CDR2 LQKENI. The CDR3 is 13 residues long.

The CDR3 bases are TGTGCCAGCAGCCAAGAACTTAACACAGATACGCAGTATTTT. Translated: CASSQELNTDTQYF. The gene calls are TRBV3-1 and TRBJ2-3; D unresolved. The germline V gene has CDR1 LGHDT and CDR2 YNNKEL (reference sequence). The CDR3 covers 14 residues. The V end was cut by 0 bases, the J end by 2 bases, with 6 bases between.

This CDR3 is CASSLTVGMGNYGYTF. CDR3 nucleotide sequence: TGTGCCAGCAGTTTAACCGTGGGTATGGGGAACTATGGCTACACCTTC. The genes are TRBV12-3 or TRBV12-4 and TRBJ1-2; D is undetermined. The CDR3 length is 16 residues. V lost 2 bases, J lost 2 bases, and 15 bases lay in between.

This clonotype was picked up a small number of times. J is TRBJ2-7 and V is TRBV7-2; 8 nucleotides align to TRBD2. Trimming removed 4 bases from V and 4 bases from J; junction bases left unmatched: 15. The CDR3 length is 17 residues. Germline CDR1 is SGHTA and CDR2 is FQGNSA. The CDR3 protein is CASSSKGGGLDIYEQYF. In DNA, the CDR3 is TGTGCCAGCAGCTCCAAGGGAGGGGGACTAGACATATACGAGCAGTACTTC.